A single sample gave rise to the 12 T cell receptor beta chains below, sequenced in a study of cytomegalovirus exposure and HLA in healthy donors. With 60 Vbeta and 13 Jbeta primers, the PCR was carried out. Measured with immunoSEQ multiplex PCR; TCRdb has only the in-frame clones, and not every one. This table holds roughly 200,000 clones, 70% to 80% found once. Sequencing used PBMCs. Receptors were obtained from a woman aged 25 to 39 in good health and CMV-seronegative.

Only one count was recorded for this clone. This chain connects TRBV9 to TRBJ1-2, with 9 nucleotides matching TRBD1. The CDR3 has 15 amino acids. With 3 bases clipped from V and 4 bases from J, the junction kept 7 bases outside the gene matches. Germline V gene data show CDR1 as SGDLS and CDR2 as YYNGEE. The CDR3 nucleotides read TGTGCCAGCAGCGAGGCCCCGGGACAGGGCTATGGCTACACCTTC. It encodes CASSEAPGQGYGYTF.

On this clone itself: An end of the junction does not agree with germline; a read error may underlie this. The chain employs TRBV7-9 and TRBJ2-7; the match to TRBD1 covers 10 bases. CDR3 length equals 13 residues. Germline V gives CDR1 SEHNR, CDR2 FQNEAQ (reference sequence). DNA for the CDR3: TGTTCCAGCAGCTTAGGCCGGGACAGGGGTACGTACTTC. This sequence encodes CSSSLGRDRGTYF.

The rearrangement links TRBV5-5 to TRBJ1-2; 8 nucleotides align to TRBD1. Trimming cost V 0 bases and J 4 bases; bases outside gene matches: 8. The CDR3 covers 16 residues. The V gene's germline CDR1 is SGHKS and CDR2 YYEKEE (reference sequence). As DNA, the CDR3 is TGTGCCAGCAGCTTGGGGGGACAGGCCTTACTCTATGGCTACACCTTC. Translated: CASSLGGQALLYGYTF.

This clone was found once. CDR3 in amino acids: CASSGPEATNEKLFF. The CDR3 DNA sequence: TGTGCCAGCAGCGGCCCCGAGGCCACTAATGAAAAACTGTTTTTT. The chain uses TRBV6-6 and TRBJ1-4; D remains ambiguous. CDR1 MNHNY and CDR2 SVGAGI come from the germline V gene (reference sequence). The CDR3 is 15 amino acids. The ends were cut back, 6 bases at V and 2 bases at J, with 13 bases in the middle.

V and J are TRBV19 and TRBJ2-3; no clear D. This CDR3 region has 13 residues. Germline values: CDR1 LNHDA, CDR2 SQIVND (reference sequence). V lost 4 bases and J 2 bases, leaving 7 bases between the germline ends. The CDR3 DNA sequence: TGTGCCAGTAGTAAGCAGGTCACAGATACGCAGTATTTT. Translation: CASSKQVTDTQYF.

V usage is TRBV18 and J usage is TRBJ2-1; perhaps TRBD1 as D (5 bases). CDR3 size: 13 residues. The V end lost 4 bases, the J end lost 9 bases, and 13 bases lay between the germline ends. Looked up from germline, CDR1 is KGHSH and CDR2 is LQKENI. CDR3 nucleotide sequence: TGTGCCAGCTCACGGCAGGGCTCCGGTGAGCAGTTCTTC. Encoded protein: CASSRQGSGEQFF.

This clone has just a few counts. The V gene is TRBV19, the J gene TRBJ2-3; D is perhaps TRBD2 (5 bases). V was shortened by 6 bases and J by 3 bases, with 16 bases between the two germline ends. The CDR3 spans 15 residues. Germline assignment: CDR1 LNHDA and CDR2 SQIVND (reference sequence). Here the CDR3 reads CASSYATSRTDTQYF. CDR3 nucleotides: TGTGCCAGTAGCTATGCAACTAGTAGGACAGATACGCAGTATTTT.

For this clone: An end of the junction differs from the germline gene, which may be a read error. The same CDR3 can be traced to other DNA sequences in this sample. The chain recombines TRBV5-1 with TRBJ2-3; a possible D gene is TRBD2 (6 bases). Germline V gene data show CDR1 as SGHRS and CDR2 as YFSETQ. There are 17 residues in the CDR3. CDR3: CASSLIFTGGNTDTQYF. The CDR3 DNA is TGCGCCAGCAGCTTGATATTTACCGGGGGAAACACAGATACACAGTATTTT.

About this clone itself: A junction end diverges from the germline sequence, so it may reflect a read error. This chain uses TRBV7-9 with TRBJ1-5; unclear D gene. The CDR3 loop spans 12 amino acids. Germline-derived CDR1 and CDR2 are SEHNR and FQNEAQ (reference sequence). The CDR3: CSSSTENQPQHF. The CDR3 DNA follows: TGTTCCAGCAGCACGGAGAATCAGCCCCAGCATTTT.

This sequence joins TRBV5-1 and TRBJ2-7, with D possibly TRBD2 on 6 matching bases. Trimming stripped 4 bases from V and 1 base from J, with 12 bases between. The length of the CDR3 is 14 residues. Per the germline V gene, CDR1 is SGHRS and CDR2 is YFSETQ. The CDR3 coding sequence is TGCGCCAGCAGCCGCGGGACGGAATCCTACGAGCAGTACTTC. Translation: CASSRGTESYEQYF.

V usage is TRBV4-1 and J usage is TRBJ2-7; tentatively, D is TRBD1 (5 bases). Germline-derived CDR1 and CDR2 are MGHRA and YSYEKL. V lost 3 bases to trimming and J lost 4 bases, with 16 bases between them. This CDR3 region has 15 residues. The CDR3 DNA reads as TGCGCCAGCAGCCACGGCTTAGACAGACCATACGAGCAGTACTTC. Its protein product is CASSHGLDRPYEQYF.

This chain joins TRBV5-1 and TRBJ1-3; 10 nucleotides match TRBD1. Per the germline V gene, CDR1 is SGHRS and CDR2 is YFSETQ. Unmatched junction bases numbered 8, after V lost 4 bases and J lost 4 bases. This CDR3 contains 16 residues. CDR3 DNA: TGCGCCAGCAGCGCCGGGACAGGGGTAATGGGAAACACCATATATTTT. Amino acid sequence: CASSAGTGVMGNTIYF.